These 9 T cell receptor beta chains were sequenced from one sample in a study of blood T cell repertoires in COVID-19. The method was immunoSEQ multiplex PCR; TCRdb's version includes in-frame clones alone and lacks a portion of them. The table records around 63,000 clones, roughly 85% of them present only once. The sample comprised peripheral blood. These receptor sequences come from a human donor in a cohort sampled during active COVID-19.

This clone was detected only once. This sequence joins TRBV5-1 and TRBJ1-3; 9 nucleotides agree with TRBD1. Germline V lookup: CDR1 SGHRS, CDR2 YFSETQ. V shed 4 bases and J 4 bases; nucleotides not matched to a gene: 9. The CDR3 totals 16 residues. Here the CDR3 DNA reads TGCGCCAGCAGCCCGGACAGGGGTTCGGGCGGAAACACCATATATTTT. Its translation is CASSPDRGSGGNTIYF.

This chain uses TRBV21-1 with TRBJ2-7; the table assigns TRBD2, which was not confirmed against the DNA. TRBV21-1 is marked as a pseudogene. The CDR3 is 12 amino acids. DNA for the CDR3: TGTGCCAGCAGGGGACTAGCCCACGAGCAGTACTTC. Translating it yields CASRGLAHEQYF.

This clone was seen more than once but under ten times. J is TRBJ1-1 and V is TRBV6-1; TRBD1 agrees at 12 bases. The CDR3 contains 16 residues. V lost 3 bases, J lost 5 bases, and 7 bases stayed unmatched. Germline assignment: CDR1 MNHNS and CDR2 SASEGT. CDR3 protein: CASSERGTGGRTEAFF. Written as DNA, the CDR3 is TGTGCCAGCAGTGAGCGGGGGACAGGGGGCCGAACTGAAGCTTTCTTT.

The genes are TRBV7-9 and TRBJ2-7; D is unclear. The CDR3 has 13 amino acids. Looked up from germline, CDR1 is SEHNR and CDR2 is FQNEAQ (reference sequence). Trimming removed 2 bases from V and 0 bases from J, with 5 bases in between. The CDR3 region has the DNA TGTGCCAGCAGCTTATCTTACTCCTACGAGCAGTACTTC. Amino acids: CASSLSYSYEQYF.

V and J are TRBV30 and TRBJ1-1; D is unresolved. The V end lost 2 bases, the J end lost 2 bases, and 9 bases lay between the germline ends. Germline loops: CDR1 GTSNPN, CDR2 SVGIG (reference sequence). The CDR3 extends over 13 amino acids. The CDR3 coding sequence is TGTGCCTGGAGTTTTCAGATCAACACTGAAGCTTTCTTT. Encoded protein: CAWSFQINTEAFF. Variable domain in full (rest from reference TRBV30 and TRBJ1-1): SQTIHQWPATLVQPVGSPLSLECTVEGTSNPNLYWYRQAAGRGLQLLFYSVGIGQISSEVPQNLSASRPQDRQFILSSKKLLLSDSGFYLCAWSFQINTEAFFGQGTRLTVV.

CDR3 sequence reads: CSVEKSGETQYF. The CDR3 nucleotides are TGCAGCGTTGAAAAGTCGGGTGAGACCCAGTACTTC. The gene calls are TRBV29-1 and TRBJ2-5; D unclear. From germline, CDR1 is SQVTM and CDR2 ANQGSEA. Trimming left V 2 bases short and J 5 bases short, with 9 bases between. The CDR3 sequence is 12 residues long.

DNA for the CDR3: TGTGCCTGGAAGCGGGGGAACACTGAAGCTTTCTTT. This codes for CAWKRGNTEAFF. The chain links TRBV30 to TRBJ1-1; D not certain. In germline, CDR1 is GTSNPN, CDR2 SVGIG (reference sequence). The ends were cut back, 4 bases at V and 1 base at J, with 7 bases in the middle. CDR3 length: 12 residues.

CDR3 sequence (DNA): TGTGCCAGCAGTTTGACTAGCGGGATCCACGAGCAGTACTTC. It encodes CASSLTSGIHEQYF. V gene TRBV28 combines with J gene TRBJ2-7; TRBD2 aligns across 11 bases. Germline-derived CDR1 and CDR2 are MDHEN and SYDVKM. The CDR3 extends over 14 amino acids. V shed 3 bases, J shed 5 bases, and the junction held 3 bases outside the gene matches.

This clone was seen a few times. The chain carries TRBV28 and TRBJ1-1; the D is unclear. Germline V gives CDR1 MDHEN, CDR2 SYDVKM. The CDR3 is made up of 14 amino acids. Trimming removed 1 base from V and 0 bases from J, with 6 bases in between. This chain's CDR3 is CASSLLEMNTEAFF. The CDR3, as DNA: TGTGCCAGCAGTTTATTGGAGATGAACACTGAAGCTTTCTTT.